These T cell receptor beta chains were read from a single sample in a study of CD8 T cells in Susac syndrome. TCRdb redid the calling of the immunoSEQ multiplex PCR reads with MiXCR, one entry per CDR3 protein. The repertoire holds fewer than 350,000 distinct CDR3 sequences, with over 75% as singletons. Sequencing input: CD8+ T cells from PBMCs. Source of these receptors: a human donor with multiple sclerosis. The CDR3 runs from the conserved cysteine through the conserved F or W. D genes are given only for firm matches. Not every row has a clone size; where given, it reads once, few, many or a size class.

CDR3 protein,CDR3 DNA,clone size,D gene,J gene,V gene
CASSVGAGRTEAFF,TGTGCCAGCAGCGTAGGAGCAGGGAGGACTGAAGCTTTCTTT,.,.,TRBJ1-1,TRBV9
CASSPETSEDEQFF,TGTGCCAGCAGCCCAGAGACTAGTGAGGATGAGCAGTTCTTC,.,.,TRBJ2-1,TRBV13
CSVAPPPSSYNEQFF,TGCAGCGTTGCCCCACCCCCGAGCTCCTACAATGAGCAGTTCTTC,.,.,TRBJ2-1,TRBV29-1
CASSPRGRNTEAFF,TGTGCCAGCAGCCCGAGAGGGCGGAACACTGAAGCTTTCTTT,.,.,TRBJ1-1,TRBV11-2
CASSLGLGDPDTQYF,TGTGCCAGCAGTTTGGGGTTAGGGGATCCAGATACGCAGTATTTT,.,.,TRBJ2-3,TRBV28
CSATKLVQTGERVIGYTF,TGCAGTGCTACGAAGTTGGTTCAAACGGGGGAGAGGGTGATCGGCTACACCTTC,.,.,TRBJ1-2,TRBV20-1
CASSQDGGTGSLEQYF,TGCGCCAGCAGCCAAGATGGCGGGACAGGGTCCCTCGAGCAGTACTTC,.,TRBD1,TRBJ2-7,TRBV4-3
CASSLIGGQGYEQYF,TGTGCCAGCAGTTTAATCGGGGGACAGGGCTACGAGCAGTACTTC,.,TRBD1,TRBJ2-7,TRBV27
CASSQDPTGGETQYF,TGTGCCAGCAGCCAAGATCCGACAGGGGGGGAGACCCAGTACTTC,.,TRBD1,TRBJ2-5,TRBV3-1
CATPKTGGGQGGHEQYF,TGTGCCACCCCCAAGACAGGGGGAGGTCAAGGGGGACACGAGCAGTACTTC,few,TRBD1,TRBJ2-7,TRBV12-3/TRBV12-4
CASSRGAGELFF,TGTGCCAGCAGCAGGGGGGCCGGGGAGCTGTTTTTT,.,.,TRBJ2-2,TRBV6-2/TRBV6-3
CASSQDYEDPYGYTF,TGCGCCAGCAGCCAAGATTATGAAGATCCCTATGGCTACACCTTC,.,.,TRBJ1-2,TRBV4-3
CASSLGLDQYF,TGTGCCAGCAGCCTCGGACTAGATCAGTATTTT,few,TRBD2,TRBJ2-3,TRBV6-2/TRBV6-3
CASSSGTSGSLYEQYF,TGTGCCAGCAGCTCCGGGACTAGCGGGAGTCTCTACGAGCAGTACTTC,few,TRBD2,TRBJ2-7,TRBV7-6